This T cell receptor beta chain was obtained from a study of blood T cells in healthy people across ages. Next came a second PCR, run for about 6 to 11 cycles, which used a sample-barcoded 5' primer along with a J-beta primer mix. TCRdb passed the 5' RACE reads through MiXCR, listing each CDR3 protein once. Of 550,000 to 700,000 distinct CDR3 sequences listed, 27% are singletons. The germline V and J ends were trimmed by 1 base and 12 bases, with 22 bases remaining between them. CDR1 LGHNA and CDR2 YSLEER come from the germline V gene. The CDR3 has 16 residues. Ten or more counts support this clonotype.

The sequence derives from a woman in her seventies in good health. Material for sequencing was blood. This rearrangement joins TRBV4-3 to TRBJ2-1; D unresolved. CDR3 residues: CASSQATPLSSAGQFF. The DNA of the CDR3 is TGCGCCAGCAGCCAAGCAACACCCCTCTCTTCAGCCGGGCAGTTCTTC.